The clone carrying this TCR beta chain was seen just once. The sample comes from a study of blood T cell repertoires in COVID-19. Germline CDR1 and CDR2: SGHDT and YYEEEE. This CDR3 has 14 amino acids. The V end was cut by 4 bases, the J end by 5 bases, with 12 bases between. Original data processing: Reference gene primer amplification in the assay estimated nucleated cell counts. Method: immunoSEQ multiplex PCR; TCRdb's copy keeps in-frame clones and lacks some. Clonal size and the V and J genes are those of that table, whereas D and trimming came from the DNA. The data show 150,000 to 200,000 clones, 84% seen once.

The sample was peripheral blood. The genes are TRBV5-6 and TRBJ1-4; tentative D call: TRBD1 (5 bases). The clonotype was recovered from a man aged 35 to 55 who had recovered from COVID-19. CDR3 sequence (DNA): TGTGCCAGCAGCCCAAGACAGTCCAATGAAAAACTGTTTTTT. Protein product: CASSPRQSNEKLFF. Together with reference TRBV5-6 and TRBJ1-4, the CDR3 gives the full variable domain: DAGVTQSPTHLIKTRGQQVTLRCSPKSGHDTVSWYQQALGQGPQFIFQYYEEEERQRGNFPDRFSGHQFPNYSSELNVNALLLGDSALYLCASSPRQSNEKLFFGSGTQLSVL.